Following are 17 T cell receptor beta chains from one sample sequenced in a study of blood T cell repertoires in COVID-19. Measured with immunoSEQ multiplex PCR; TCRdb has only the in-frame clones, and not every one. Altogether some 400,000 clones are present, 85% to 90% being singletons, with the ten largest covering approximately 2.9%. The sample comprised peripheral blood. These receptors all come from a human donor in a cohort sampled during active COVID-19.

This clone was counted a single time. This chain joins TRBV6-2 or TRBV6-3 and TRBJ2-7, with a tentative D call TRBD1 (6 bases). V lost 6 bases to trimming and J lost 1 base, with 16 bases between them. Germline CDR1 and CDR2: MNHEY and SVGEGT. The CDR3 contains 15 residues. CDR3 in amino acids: CASSTTGFRSYEQYF. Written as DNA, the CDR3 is TGTGCCAGCAGCACAACAGGGTTCAGATCCTACGAGCAGTACTTC.

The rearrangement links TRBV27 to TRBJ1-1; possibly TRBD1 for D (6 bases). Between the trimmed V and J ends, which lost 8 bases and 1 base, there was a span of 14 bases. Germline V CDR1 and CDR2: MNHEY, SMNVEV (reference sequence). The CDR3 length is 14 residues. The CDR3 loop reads CASGQYPTNTEAFF. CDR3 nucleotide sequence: TGTGCCAGCGGACAGTACCCTACGAACACTGAAGCTTTCTTT.

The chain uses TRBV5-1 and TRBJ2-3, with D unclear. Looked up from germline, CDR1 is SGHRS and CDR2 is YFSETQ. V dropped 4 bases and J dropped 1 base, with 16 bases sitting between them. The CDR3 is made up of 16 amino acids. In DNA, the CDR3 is TGCGCCAGCAGCCGTGGCCTTGAGACTGGCACAGATACGCAGTATTTT. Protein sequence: CASSRGLETGTDTQYF.

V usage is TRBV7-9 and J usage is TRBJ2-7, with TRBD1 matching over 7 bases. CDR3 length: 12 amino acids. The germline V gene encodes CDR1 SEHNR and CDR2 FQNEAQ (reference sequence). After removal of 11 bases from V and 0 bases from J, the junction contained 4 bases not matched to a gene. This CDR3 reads CAVDRTSYEQYF. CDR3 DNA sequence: TGTGCCGTGGACAGGACCTCCTACGAGCAGTACTTC.

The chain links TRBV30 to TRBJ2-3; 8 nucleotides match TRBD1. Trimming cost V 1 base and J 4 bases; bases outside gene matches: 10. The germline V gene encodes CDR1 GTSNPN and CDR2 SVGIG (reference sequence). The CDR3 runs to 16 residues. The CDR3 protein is CAWSGAGGFGADTQYF. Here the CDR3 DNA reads TGTGCCTGGAGTGGAGCAGGGGGCTTCGGCGCAGATACGCAGTATTTT. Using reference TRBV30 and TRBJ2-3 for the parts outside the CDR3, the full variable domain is SQTIHQWPATLVQPVGSPLSLECTVEGTSNPNLYWYRQAAGRGLQLLFYSVGIGQISSEVPQNLSASRPQDRQFILSSKKLLLSDSGFYLCAWSGAGGFGADTQYFGPGTRLTVL.

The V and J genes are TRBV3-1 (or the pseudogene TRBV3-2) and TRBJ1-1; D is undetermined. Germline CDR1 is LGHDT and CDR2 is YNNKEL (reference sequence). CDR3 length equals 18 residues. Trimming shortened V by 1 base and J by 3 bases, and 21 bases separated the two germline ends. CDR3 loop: CASSQVSGSVAGYTEAFF. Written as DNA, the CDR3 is TGTGCCAGCAGCCAAGTATCAGGATCGGTGGCGGGTTACACTGAAGCTTTCTTT.

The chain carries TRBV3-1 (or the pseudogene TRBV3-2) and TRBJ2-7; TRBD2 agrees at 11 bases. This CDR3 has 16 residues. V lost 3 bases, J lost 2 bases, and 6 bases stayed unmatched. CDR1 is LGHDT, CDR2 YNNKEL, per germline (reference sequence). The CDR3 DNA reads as TGTGCCAGCAGCCACCCGGGACTAGCGGCCACCTACGAGCAGTACTTC. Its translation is CASSHPGLAATYEQYF.

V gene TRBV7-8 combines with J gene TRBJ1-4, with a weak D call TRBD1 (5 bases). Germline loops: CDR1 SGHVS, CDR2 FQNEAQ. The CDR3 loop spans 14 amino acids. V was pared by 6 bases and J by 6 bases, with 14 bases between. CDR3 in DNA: TGTGCCAGCAGTACAGGCAGGGTTTATGAAAAACTGTTTTTT. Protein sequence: CASSTGRVYEKLFF.

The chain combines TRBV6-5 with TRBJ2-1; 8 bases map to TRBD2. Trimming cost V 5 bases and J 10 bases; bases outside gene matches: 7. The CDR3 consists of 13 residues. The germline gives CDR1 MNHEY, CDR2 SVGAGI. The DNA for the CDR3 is TGTGCCAGCAGTCCCAGCGGGAGTGGAGAGCAGTTCTTC. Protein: CASSPSGSGEQFF.

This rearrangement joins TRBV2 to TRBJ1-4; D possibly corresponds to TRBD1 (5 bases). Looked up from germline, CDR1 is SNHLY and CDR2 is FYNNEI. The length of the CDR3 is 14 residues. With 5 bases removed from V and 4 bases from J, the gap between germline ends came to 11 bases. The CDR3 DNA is TGTGCCAGCAGTTACGGACAAGATAATGAAAAACTGTTTTTT. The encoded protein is CASSYGQDNEKLFF.

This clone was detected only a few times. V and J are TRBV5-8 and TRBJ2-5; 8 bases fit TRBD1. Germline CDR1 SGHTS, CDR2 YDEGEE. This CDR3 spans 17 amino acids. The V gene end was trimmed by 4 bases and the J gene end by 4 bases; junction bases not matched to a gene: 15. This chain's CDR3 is CASSQGQGSREVETQYF. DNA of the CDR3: TGTGCCAGCAGCCAAGGACAGGGCTCCCGAGAGGTAGAGACCCAGTACTTC.

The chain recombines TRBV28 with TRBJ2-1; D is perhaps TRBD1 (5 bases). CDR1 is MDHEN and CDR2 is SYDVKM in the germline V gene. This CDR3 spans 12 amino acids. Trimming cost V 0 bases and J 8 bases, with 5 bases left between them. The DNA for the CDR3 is TGTGCCAGCAGTTTATGGGGGCATGAGCAGTTCTTC. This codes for CASSLWGHEQFF.

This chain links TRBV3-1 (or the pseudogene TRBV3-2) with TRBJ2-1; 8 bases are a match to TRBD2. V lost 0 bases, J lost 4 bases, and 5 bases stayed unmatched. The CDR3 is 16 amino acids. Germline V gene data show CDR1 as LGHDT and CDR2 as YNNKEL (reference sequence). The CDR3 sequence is CASSQENGGAYNEQFF. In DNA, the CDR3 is TGTGCCAGCAGCCAAGAGAACGGGGGGGCTTACAATGAGCAGTTCTTC.

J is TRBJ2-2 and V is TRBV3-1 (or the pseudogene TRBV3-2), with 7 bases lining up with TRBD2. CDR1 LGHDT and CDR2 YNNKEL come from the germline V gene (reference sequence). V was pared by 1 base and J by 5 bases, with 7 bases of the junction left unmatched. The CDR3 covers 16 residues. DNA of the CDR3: TGTGCCAGCAGCCAAGTGGGGGGAGGGGAGACCGGGGAGCTGTTTTTT. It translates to CASSQVGGGETGELFF.

The CDR3 here is CASSYSGYEQFF. Written as DNA, the CDR3 is TGTGCCAGCAGCTATAGCGGGTATGAGCAGTTCTTC. This chain links TRBV7-9 with TRBJ2-1; the match to TRBD2 covers 7 bases. The CDR3 runs 12 residues. Germline V gene sequence: CDR1 SEHNR, CDR2 FQNEAQ (reference sequence). The V segment lost 4 bases and the J segment 8 bases; nucleotides outside the gene matches: 2.

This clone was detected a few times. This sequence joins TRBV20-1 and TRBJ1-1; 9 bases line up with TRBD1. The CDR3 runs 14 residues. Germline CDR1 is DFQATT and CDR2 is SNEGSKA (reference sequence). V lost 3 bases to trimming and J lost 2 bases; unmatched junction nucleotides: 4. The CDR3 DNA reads TGCAGTGCTAGTAGGGGACAGGGAAACACTGAAGCTTTCTTT. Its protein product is CSASRGQGNTEAFF.

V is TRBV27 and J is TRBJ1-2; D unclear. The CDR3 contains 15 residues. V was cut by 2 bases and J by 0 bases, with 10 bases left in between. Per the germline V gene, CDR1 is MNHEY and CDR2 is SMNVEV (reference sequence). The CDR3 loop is CASSLSREANYGYTF. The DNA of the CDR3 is TGTGCCAGCAGTTTAAGCCGGGAAGCTAACTATGGCTACACCTTC.